One TCR beta chain is described in this entry. The CDR3 consists of 14 residues. Per germline, CDR1 SGHRS and CDR2 YFSETQ. The V end lost 9 bases, the J end lost 5 bases, and 20 bases lay between the germline ends. cDNA specific to TCR beta was made from around 450 ng of total RNA, with a constant-region primer employed for priming. It was through three nested multiplex PCR rounds of slightly modified ARM-PCR that TCR beta libraries arose. Rounds one and two of PCR, each of about 10 cycles, were primed with TRBV1-TRBV30 forward primers and a C-beta reverse primer. MiXCR, applied by TCRdb to the multiplex PCR reads, yields one record per CDR3 protein. The sample includes 320,000 or so distinct CDR3 sequences, more than 55% of them seen just once. The sample is drawn from a study of tumor-infiltrating lymphocytes in primary liver carcinoma. Study-wide context: Primary liver carcinoma in the patients was surgically resected. Those enrolled were patients of both sexes, who were aged 30 to 69 years. Between about 4 and 11 cm across, the tumors were all of stage T1-T3 N0M0.

Unsorted whole blood served as the source of blood RNA, and germline DNA was extracted as well. The sample was peripheral blood. The TCR was taken from a man aged 35 to 55 with primary liver carcinoma and hepatitis B virus infection. The chain couples TRBV5-1 to TRBJ2-5; the D call may be TRBD1 or TRBD2 (5 bases each). CDR3 amino acids: CANTYTAGDETQYF. For the CDR3, the DNA is TGCGCCAACACCTACACGGCCGGGGACGAGACCCAGTACTTC.